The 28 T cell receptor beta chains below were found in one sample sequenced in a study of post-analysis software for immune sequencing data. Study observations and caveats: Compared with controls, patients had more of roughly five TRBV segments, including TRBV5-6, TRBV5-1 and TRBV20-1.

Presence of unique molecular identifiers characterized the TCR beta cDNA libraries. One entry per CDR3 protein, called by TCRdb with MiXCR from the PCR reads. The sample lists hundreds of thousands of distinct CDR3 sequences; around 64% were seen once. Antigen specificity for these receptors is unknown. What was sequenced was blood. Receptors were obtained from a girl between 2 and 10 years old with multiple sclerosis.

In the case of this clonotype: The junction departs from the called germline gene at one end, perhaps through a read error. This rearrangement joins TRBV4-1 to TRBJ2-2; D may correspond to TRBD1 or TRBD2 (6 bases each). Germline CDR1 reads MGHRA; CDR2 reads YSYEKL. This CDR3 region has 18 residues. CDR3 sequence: CASSQINLIPRDIGGLFF. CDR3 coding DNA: TGCGCCAGCAGCCAAATAAATCTTATTCCCAGGGACATCGGGGGGCTGTTTTTT.

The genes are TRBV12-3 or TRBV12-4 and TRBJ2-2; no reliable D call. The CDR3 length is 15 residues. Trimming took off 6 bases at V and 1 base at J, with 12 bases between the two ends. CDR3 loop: CASRLHRVNTGELFF. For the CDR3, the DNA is TGTGCCAGCAGGTTACACCGGGTGAACACCGGGGAGCTGTTTTTT.

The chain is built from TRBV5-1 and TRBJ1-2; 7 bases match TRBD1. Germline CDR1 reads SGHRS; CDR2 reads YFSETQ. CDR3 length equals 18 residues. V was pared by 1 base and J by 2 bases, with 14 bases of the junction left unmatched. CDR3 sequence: CASSLRLPGQPLNYGYTF. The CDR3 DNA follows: TGCGCCAGCAGCTTGAGGCTCCCGGGACAGCCCCTAAACTATGGCTACACCTTC.

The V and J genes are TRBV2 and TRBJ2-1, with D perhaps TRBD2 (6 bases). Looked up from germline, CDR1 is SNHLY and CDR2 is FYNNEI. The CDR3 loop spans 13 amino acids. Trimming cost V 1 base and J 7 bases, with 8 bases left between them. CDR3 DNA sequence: TGTGCCAGCAGTGAAGGGGCGGGAAATGAGCAGTTCTTC. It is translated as CASSEGAGNEQFF.

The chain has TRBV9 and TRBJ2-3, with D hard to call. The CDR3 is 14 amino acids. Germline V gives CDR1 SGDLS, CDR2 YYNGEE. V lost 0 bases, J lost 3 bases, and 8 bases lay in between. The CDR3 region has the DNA TGTGCCAGCAGCGTAGGGGTGGGGACAGATACGCAGTATTTT. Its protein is CASSVGVGTDTQYF.

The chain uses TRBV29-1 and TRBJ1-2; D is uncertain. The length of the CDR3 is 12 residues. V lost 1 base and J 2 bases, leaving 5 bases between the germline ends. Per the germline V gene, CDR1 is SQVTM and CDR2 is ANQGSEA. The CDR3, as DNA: TGCAGCGTTGAAGCCAGAAACTATGGCTACACCTTC. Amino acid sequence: CSVEARNYGYTF.

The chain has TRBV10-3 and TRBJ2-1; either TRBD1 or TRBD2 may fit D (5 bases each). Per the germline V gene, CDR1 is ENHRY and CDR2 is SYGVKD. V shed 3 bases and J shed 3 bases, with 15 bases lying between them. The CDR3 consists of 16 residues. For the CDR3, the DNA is TGTGCCATCAGTGAACGTCCGGGACCCAACTACAATGAGCAGTTCTTC. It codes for CAISERPGPNYNEQFF.

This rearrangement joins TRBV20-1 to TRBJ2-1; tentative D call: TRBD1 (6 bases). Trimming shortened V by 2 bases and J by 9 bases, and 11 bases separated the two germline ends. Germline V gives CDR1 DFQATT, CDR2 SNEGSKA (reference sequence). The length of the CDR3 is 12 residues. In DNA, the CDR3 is TGCAGTGCTAGATGGATAGGGGGTGAGCAGTTCTTC. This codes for CSARWIGGEQFF.

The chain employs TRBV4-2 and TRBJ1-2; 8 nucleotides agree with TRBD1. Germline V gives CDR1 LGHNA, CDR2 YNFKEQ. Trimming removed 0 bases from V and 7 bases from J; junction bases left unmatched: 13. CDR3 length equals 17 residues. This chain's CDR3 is CASSQDPGGAMKGGYTF. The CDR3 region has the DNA TGTGCCAGCAGCCAAGATCCAGGGGGCGCTATGAAGGGTGGCTACACCTTC.

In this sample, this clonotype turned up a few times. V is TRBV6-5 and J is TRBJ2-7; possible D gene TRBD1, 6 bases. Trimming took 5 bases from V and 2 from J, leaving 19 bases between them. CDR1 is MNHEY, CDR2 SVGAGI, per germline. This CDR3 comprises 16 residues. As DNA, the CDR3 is TGTGCCAGCAGTACCAAGACAGGCCCCCTTACCTACGAGCAGTACTTC. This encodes CASSTKTGPLTYEQYF.

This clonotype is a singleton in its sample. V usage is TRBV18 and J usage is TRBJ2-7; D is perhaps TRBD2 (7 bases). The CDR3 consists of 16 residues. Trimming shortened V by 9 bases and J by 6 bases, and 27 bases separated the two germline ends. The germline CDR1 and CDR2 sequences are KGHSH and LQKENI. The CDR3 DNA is TGTGCCAGTCCCGCGGGGGCTATTAGGTTCGAGGTCGAGCAGTACTTC. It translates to CASPAGAIRFEVEQYF.

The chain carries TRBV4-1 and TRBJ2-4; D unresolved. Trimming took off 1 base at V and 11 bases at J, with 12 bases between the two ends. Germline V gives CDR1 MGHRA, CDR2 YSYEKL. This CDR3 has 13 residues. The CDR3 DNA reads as TGCGCCAGCAGCCAAGCGACCGCTGGAGTTCAGTACTTC. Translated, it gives CASSQATAGVQYF.

DNA of the CDR3: TGTGCCAGCAGCCCTTCCGGGAGTGTTAGCAATCAGCCCCAGCATTTT. This codes for CASSPSGSVSNQPQHF. The V gene is TRBV5-5, the J gene TRBJ1-5; D is undetermined. The V end was cut by 4 bases, the J end by 0 bases, with 14 bases between. Germline V gene data show CDR1 as SGHKS and CDR2 as YYEKEE (reference sequence). CDR3 length: 16 residues.

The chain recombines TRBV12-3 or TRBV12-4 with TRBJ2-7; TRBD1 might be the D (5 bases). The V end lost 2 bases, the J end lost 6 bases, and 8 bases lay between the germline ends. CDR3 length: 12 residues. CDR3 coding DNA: TGTGCCAGCAGTTTAAGGGGTGGCGAGCAGTACTTC. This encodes CASSLRGGEQYF.

Written as DNA, the CDR3 is TGCAGCGTGGCCCGTTCCTCAACTAATGAAAAACTGTTTTTT. This sequence encodes CSVARSSTNEKLFF. This chain uses TRBV29-1 with TRBJ1-4; D is uncertain. From germline, CDR1 is SQVTM and CDR2 ANQGSEA. V shed 6 bases and J shed 0 bases, with 11 bases lying between them. The CDR3 extends over 14 amino acids.

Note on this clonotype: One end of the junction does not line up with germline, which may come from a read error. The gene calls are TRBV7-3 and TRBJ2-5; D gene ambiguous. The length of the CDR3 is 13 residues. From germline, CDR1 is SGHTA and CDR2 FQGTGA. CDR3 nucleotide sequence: TGTGCTAGCAGCTTAAAAGTAGGGGAGACCCAGTACTTC. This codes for CASSLKVGETQYF.

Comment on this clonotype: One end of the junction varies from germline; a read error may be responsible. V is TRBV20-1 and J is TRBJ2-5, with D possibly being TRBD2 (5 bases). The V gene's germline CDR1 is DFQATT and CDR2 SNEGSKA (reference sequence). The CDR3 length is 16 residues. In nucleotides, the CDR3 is TGCAGTACTAGAGCCTGTTGCTCCCACCAAACTGAGACCCAGTACTTC. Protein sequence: CSTRACCSHQTETQYF.

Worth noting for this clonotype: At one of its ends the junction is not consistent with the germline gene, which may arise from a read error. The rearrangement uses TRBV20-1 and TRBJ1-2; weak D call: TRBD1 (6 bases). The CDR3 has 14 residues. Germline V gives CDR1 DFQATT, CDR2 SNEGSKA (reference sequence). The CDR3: CGARDLGGQHGYTF. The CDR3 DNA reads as TGCGGTGCTAGAGATTTAGGGGGGCAGCATGGCTACACCTTC.

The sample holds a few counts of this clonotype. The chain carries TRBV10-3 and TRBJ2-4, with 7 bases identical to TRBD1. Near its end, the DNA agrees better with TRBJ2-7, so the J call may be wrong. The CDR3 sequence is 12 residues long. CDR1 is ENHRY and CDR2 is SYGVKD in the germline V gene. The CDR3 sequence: CAISEQGYEQYF. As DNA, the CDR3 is TGTGCCATCAGCGAACAGGGGTACGAGCAGTACTTC.

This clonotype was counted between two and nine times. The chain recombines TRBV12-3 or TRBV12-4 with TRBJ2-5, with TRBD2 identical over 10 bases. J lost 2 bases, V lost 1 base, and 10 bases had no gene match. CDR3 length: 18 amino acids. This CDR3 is CASSLGTSGILQQETQYF. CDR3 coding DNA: TGTGCCAGCAGTTTAGGTACTAGCGGGATTCTGCAGCAAGAGACCCAGTACTTC.

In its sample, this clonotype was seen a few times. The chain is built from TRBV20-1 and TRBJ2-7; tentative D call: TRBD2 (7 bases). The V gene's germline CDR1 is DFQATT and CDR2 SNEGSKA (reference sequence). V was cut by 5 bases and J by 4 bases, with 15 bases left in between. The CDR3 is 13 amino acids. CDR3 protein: CSAWGGTLYEQYF. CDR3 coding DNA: TGCAGTGCTTGGGGGGGGACATTATACGAGCAGTACTTC.

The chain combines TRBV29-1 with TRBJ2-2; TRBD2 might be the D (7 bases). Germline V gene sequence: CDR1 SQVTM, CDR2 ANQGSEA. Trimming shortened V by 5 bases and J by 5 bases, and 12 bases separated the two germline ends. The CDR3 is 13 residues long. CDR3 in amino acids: CSVFRGATGELFF. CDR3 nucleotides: TGCAGCGTTTTTCGGGGGGCGACCGGGGAGCTGTTTTTT.

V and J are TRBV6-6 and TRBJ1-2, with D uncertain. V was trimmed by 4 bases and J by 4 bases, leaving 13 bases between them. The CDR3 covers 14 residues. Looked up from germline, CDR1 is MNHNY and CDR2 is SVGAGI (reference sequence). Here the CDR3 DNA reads TGTGCCAGCAGTTCAGGCCTGCGGTCCTATGGCTACACCTTC. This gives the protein CASSSGLRSYGYTF.

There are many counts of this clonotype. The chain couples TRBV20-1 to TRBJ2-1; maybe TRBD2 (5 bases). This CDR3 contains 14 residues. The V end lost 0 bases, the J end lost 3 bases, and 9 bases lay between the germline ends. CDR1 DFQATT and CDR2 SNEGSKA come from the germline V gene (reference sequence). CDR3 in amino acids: CSARDPGLYNEQFF. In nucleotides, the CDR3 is TGCAGTGCTAGAGATCCTGGACTCTACAATGAGCAGTTCTTC.

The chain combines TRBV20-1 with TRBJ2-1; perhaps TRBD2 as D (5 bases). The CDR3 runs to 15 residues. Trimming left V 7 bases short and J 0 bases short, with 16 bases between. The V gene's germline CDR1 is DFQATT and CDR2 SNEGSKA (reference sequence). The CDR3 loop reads CSVSVGESSYNEQFF. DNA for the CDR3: TGCAGTGTTTCGGTTGGGGAGAGCTCCTACAATGAGCAGTTCTTC.

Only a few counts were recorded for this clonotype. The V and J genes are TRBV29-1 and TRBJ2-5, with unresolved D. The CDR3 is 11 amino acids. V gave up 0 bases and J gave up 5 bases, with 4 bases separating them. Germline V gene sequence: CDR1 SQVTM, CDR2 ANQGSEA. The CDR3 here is CSVEDLETQYF. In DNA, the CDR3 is TGCAGCGTTGAAGATCTGGAGACCCAGTACTTC.

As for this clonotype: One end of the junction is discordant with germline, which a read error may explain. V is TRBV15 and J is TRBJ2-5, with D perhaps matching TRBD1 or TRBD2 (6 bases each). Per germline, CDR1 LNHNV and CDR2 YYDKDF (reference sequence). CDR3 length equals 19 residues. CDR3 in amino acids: CATSTYGGSRGRIQETLYF. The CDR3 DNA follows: TGTGCCACCAGCACTTACGGGGGCTCCCGGGGGAGGATACAAGAGACCCTGTACTTC.

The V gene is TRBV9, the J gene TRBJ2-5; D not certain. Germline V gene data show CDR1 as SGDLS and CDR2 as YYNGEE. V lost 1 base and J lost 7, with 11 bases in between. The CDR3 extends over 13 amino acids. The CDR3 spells CASSVSGPGTQYF. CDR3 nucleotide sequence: TGTGCCAGCAGCGTAAGTGGTCCGGGGACCCAGTACTTC.